Described below is a single T cell receptor (beta chain) sequence and its context. This entry comes from a study of blood T cell repertoires in COVID-19. Here immunoSEQ multiplex PCR was the method, and the copy in TCRdb shows in-frame clones only, minus some. Altogether approximately 110,000 clones are present, about 85% being singletons, with the ten largest covering roughly 3.5%. This receptor was taken from a man between 40 and 49 years old with acute or convalescent COVID-19. Sequencing used peripheral blood.

The CDR3 protein is CASSAQTGSNTGELFF. The CDR3 bases are TGTGCCAGCAGTGCCCAGACAGGATCGAACACCGGGGAGCTGTTTTTT. The chain recombines TRBV2 with TRBJ2-2, with D possibly TRBD1 on 6 matching bases. Germline V gene lookup returns CDR1 SNHLY and CDR2 FYNNEI. The CDR3 length is 16 residues. V lost 4 bases and J lost 0, with 12 bases in between. Combining the CDR3 with reference TRBV2 and TRBJ2-2 gives the whole variable domain EPEVTQTPSHQVTQMGQEVILRCVPISNHLYFYWYRQILGQKVEFLVSFYNNEISEKSEIFDDQFSVERPDGSNFTLKIRSTKLEDSAMYFCASSAQTGSNTGELFFGEGSRLTVL.